A single T cell receptor (beta chain) is shown here with its context. What it binds is unknown. Germline is not matched at one junction end, which may reflect a read error. The data belong to a study of Graves' ophthalmopathy and Graves' hyperthyroidism. Study summary: The term stable hyperthyroidism indicated an absence of ophthalmopathy within 18 months of follow-up.

TCR beta CDR3 regions were amplified from RNA transcripts. Scientists carried out first-round RT-PCR using HTBI primers and then a second-round multiplex PCR. TCRdb re-derived calls from the multiplex PCR reads in MiXCR, one entry per CDR3 protein. This sample has roughly 1.1 million distinct CDR3 sequences, with about two fifths found just once. Pregnancy or lactation, uncontrolled infections and other autoimmune diseases were grounds for excluding patients. This CDR3 is 14 amino acids long. Germline V gene lookup returns CDR1 SEHNR and CDR2 FQNEAQ (reference sequence). Whole-study results and caveats: Built on 13 signatures, a model told ophthalmopathy apart from stable hyperthyroidism with roughly 88% sensitivity and around 80% specificity. Blood repertoires reportedly contained most expanded thyroid clonotypes above 0.001 frequency.

The TCR was taken from an adult man with Graves' hyperthyroidism. The rearrangement links TRBV7-9 to TRBJ2-5, with 9 bases matching TRBD2. What was sequenced was peripheral blood or thyroid tissue (not recorded which). The CDR3 region has the DNA TGTGCCAGCAGCTTAAGGACTAGCGCAGAGACCCATTACTTC. Protein: CASSLRTSAETHYF.